The entry below gives a single T cell receptor beta chain sequence along with its context. The data were obtained in a study of technical replicates of blood from several donors. Clones were sequenced by immunoSEQ multiplex PCR, and TCRdb holds only the in-frame ones, with some missing. The table includes under 100,000 clones, 85% to 95% detected once. Germline V CDR1 and CDR2: GTSNPN, SVGIG (reference sequence). This CDR3 has 21 amino acids. V lost 6 bases and J lost 3; bases outside the gene matches: 29. The sequencing input was T cells isolated from PBMCs. The chain recombines TRBV30 with TRBJ1-5; TRBD1 aligns across 7 bases. The receptor was isolated from a human donor in good health. The CDR3 sequence is CACKQGSTGVWDGPINQPQHF. The CDR3 nucleotides are TGTGCCTGCAAGCAAGGGAGTACAGGGGTCTGGGATGGCCCTATCAATCAGCCCCAGCATTTT.